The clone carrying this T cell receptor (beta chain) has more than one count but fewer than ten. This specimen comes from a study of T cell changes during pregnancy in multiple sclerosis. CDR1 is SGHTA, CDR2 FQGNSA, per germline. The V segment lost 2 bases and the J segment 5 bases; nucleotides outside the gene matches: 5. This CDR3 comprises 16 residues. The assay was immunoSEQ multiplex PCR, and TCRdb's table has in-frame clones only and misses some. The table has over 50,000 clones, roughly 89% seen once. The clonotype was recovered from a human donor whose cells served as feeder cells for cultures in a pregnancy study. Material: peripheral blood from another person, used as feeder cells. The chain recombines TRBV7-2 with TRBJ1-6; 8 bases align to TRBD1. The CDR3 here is CASSLFHRGDNSPLHF. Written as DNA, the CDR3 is TGTGCCAGCAGCTTATTCCACAGGGGGGATAATTCACCCCTCCACTTT.